This TCR beta chain comes out of a study of T cells in Graves' hyperthyroidism and ophthalmopathy. TCR beta CDR3 region amplification was performed from RNA transcripts. HTBI primers were employed in a first-round RT-PCR of the TCR CDR3. TCRdb reprocessed the multiplex PCR reads with MiXCR, giving one entry per CDR3 protein. The table lists about 420,000 distinct CDR3 sequences, about a sixth of them singletons. Notes on this clonotype: The antigen is unknown.

General observations from the study: Most thyroid clonotypes with frequency above 0.001 were detected in blood.

The V and J ends lost 7 bases and 6 bases respectively, with 6 bases between them. The CDR3 has 11 amino acids. Germline loops: CDR1 MDHEN, CDR2 SYDVKM. This TCR was recovered from a woman aged 18-30 years with Graves' hyperthyroidism. The chain is built from TRBV28 and TRBJ2-2; unclear D gene. The sequenced material came from blood. CDR3 sequence: CASIGSGELFF. Written as DNA, the CDR3 is TGTGCCAGCATCGGCTCCGGGGAGCTGTTTTTT. The variable domain in full, completed from reference TRBV28 and TRBJ2-2, reads DVKVTQSSRYLVKRTGEKVFLECVQDMDHENMFWYRQDPGLGLRLIYFSYDVKMKEKGDIPEGYSVSREKKERFSLILESASTNQTSMYLCASIGSGELFFGEGSRLTVL.